This T cell receptor beta chain emerged from a study of a mutant IDH1 vaccine in newly diagnosed glioma (dated by TCRdb to about 2021). In the study overall: In the chemotherapy-containing groups, vaccination started alongside temozolomide cycles, whereas in patients who had radiotherapy alone it started 4-6 weeks after radiotherapy. The roughly 30 treated patients were approximately 60% male and around 40% female, with a mean age of about 38 years. Before enrollment, most patients had been given radiochemotherapy with temozolomide as standard therapy, while the rest had received either radiotherapy alone or temozolomide alone. The week-35 safety follow-up was designated visit V12, and the week-47 end of study was designated visit V13. Peripheral blood was drawn at six visits: V03 (baseline), V05, V07, V10, V12 and V13. For exploratory analyses, 25 to 30 treated patients had longitudinal TCRB deep sequencing done wherever samples were available.

Explained via the paper, the time point label denotes: week 35, safety follow-up. Every vaccine dose consisted of 300 ug of a 20-mer mutant IDH1 peptide in Montanide, administered subcutaneously together with topical imiquimod. Across visits V03 through V10, patients got a total of eight vaccinations, given in weeks 1, 3, 5, 7, 11, 15, 19 and 23. The donors had newly diagnosed IDH1-mutant astrocytomas of WHO grade 3 or 4 that showed loss of nuclear ATRX. The samples were drawn from NOA16, a multicentre, single-arm, open-label phase I trial in Germany that tested a mutant IDH1 peptide vaccine in humans for the first time. Genomic DNA for TCRB sequencing was extracted from EDTA blood using the DNeasy Blood and Tissue Kit. For this clone: No cognate antigen has been identified for it. One base away there is no much larger clone; base qualities are not given.

What the work shows at the level of the full study, not this receptor alone: Pseudoprogression appeared unrelated to alterations in the top peripheral T cell clonotypes detected by TCRB sequencing. Immune responses induced by the vaccine were seen in roughly 95% of patients across multiple MHC alleles. The authors stated that sample limitations prevented analyses of patient blood samples from being reproduced. Availability determined which PBMC samples were chosen for TCRB deep sequencing.

Library preparation was by the immunoSEQ multiplex PCR assay. Rearranged TCR beta chain sequences were amplified using the hsTCRB Kit according to the manufacturer's protocol. Sequencing of TCRB libraries was carried out on an Illumina MiSeq. The study's own analysis went as follows. The kit vendor's proprietary platform handled demultiplexing, trimming and gene mapping. TCRdb limited this immuneACCESS table to in-frame rearrangements with V and J called. A share of clones is missing; checked studies link under half to unresolved V genes, and the rest is unexplained. The V and J calls and clone size come from that table; D and trimming were worked out from the DNA. The sample profile shows tens of thousands of clones; approximately 80% of them were found once. Approximately 5% of the sample is held by the ten biggest clonotypes. V sheds 4 bases and J sheds 5 bases, leaving 8 bases between their ends. CDR1 is given as LGHNA and CDR2 as YSLEER, both from the germline V gene. The CDR3 spans 13 residues, from the cysteine through the phenylalanine. This entry keeps only the CDR3 DNA: 39 bases, framed from base 1.

Here the sequenced sample was PBMCs, taken from a glioma patient whose treatment included an IDH1 peptide vaccine. The clonotype originates from a man aged 40-49 years with glioma. The V and J genes are TRBV4-3 and TRBJ1-4, with the D gene not clear enough to name. The bases are TGCGCCAGCAGCCGCCGGATGAATGAAAAACTGTTTTTT. Protein translation: CASSRRMNEKLFF.